One sample yielded the 26 T cell receptor beta chains listed below, sequenced in a study of cytomegalovirus exposure and HLA in healthy donors. 60 Vbeta and 13 Jbeta primers were used in PCR. The repertoire was sequenced with immunoSEQ multiplex PCR; TCRdb's copy has only in-frame clones and lacks some. The table lists tens of thousands of clones, roughly 70% of them singletons. Sequenced sample: PBMCs. The source is a man aged 55 to 70 in good health and CMV-seropositive.

The rearrangement joins TRBV6-5 to TRBJ2-7; maybe TRBD1 (6 bases). CDR3 size: 13 residues. Per the germline V gene, CDR1 is MNHEY and CDR2 is SVGAGI. V was pared by 4 bases and J by 2 bases, with 9 bases between. This CDR3 is CASSWTDTYEQYF. In nucleotides, the CDR3 is TGTGCCAGCAGTTGGACAGACACCTACGAGCAGTACTTC.

This clone came up a few times. At one end, the junction sequence differs from germline, possibly due to a read error. The chain joins TRBV7-9 to TRBJ2-7; D gene unclear. There are 12 residues in the CDR3. The germline V gene encodes CDR1 SEHNR and CDR2 FQNEAQ (reference sequence). CDR3 coding DNA: TGTTCCAGCACCCTCGGGTCCTACGAGCAGTACTTC. It encodes CSSTLGSYEQYF.

The genes are TRBV5-6 and TRBJ1-4; D is perhaps TRBD1 (5 bases). V was trimmed by 4 bases and J by 8 bases, leaving 18 bases between them. CDR3 length equals 15 residues. CDR1 and CDR2 (germline): SGHDT, YYEEEE. CDR3 sequence: CASSLLPGYCEKLFF. The CDR3, as DNA: TGTGCCAGCAGCCTTCTTCCAGGGTATTGCGAAAAACTGTTTTTT.

V gene TRBV27 combines with J gene TRBJ2-5, with TRBD2 matching over 9 bases. V was clipped by 6 bases and J by 6 bases; unmatched bases: 23. The CDR3 sequence is 19 residues long. Germline V gene lookup returns CDR1 MNHEY and CDR2 SMNVEV (reference sequence). CDR3 loop: CASRPLAGGSWWEGKTQYF. CDR3 nucleotide sequence: TGTGCCAGCAGACCCCTGGCGGGGGGGTCCTGGTGGGAGGGGAAGACCCAGTACTTC.

Points on this clone: Mismatch with germline at one junction end may stem from a read error. The V call is TRBV4-3, the J call TRBJ2-3; D gene unclear. Per the germline V gene, CDR1 is LGHNA and CDR2 is YSLEER. There are 14 residues in the CDR3. Here the CDR3 reads CASSQVPFTDTQYF. CDR3 DNA sequence: TGCGCCAGCAGTCAAGTTCCTTTCACAGATACGCAGTATTTT.

The chain links TRBV10-3 to TRBJ1-1; TRBD1 agrees at 8 bases. This CDR3 is 11 amino acids long. CDR1 is ENHRY, CDR2 SYGVKD, per germline. J was trimmed by 6 bases and V by 8 bases; bases with no gene match: 2. The CDR3 region has the DNA TGTGCCATCGGGACAGGTCCTGAAGCTTTCTTT. This translates into CAIGTGPEAFF.

This clone appeared a few times. The V call is TRBV29-1, the J call TRBJ2-7; D is perhaps TRBD2 (5 bases). V lost 3 bases, J lost 3 bases, and 9 bases lay in between. The CDR3 consists of 12 residues. The germline V gene encodes CDR1 SQVTM and CDR2 ANQGSEA. DNA of the CDR3: TGCAGCGTTGATCCCGGGGACTACGAGCAGTACTTC. It translates to CSVDPGDYEQYF.

The genes are TRBV6-5 and TRBJ2-7; D not certain. The ends were cut back, 5 bases at V and 4 bases at J, with 12 bases in the middle. The CDR3 contains 13 residues. Germline values: CDR1 MNHEY, CDR2 SVGAGI. The CDR3 sequence: CASSERGQYEQYF. For the CDR3, the DNA is TGTGCCAGCAGTGAGCGTGGCCAATACGAGCAGTACTTC.

The rearrangement links TRBV28 to TRBJ2-3; 8 positions match TRBD1. Germline values: CDR1 MDHEN, CDR2 SYDVKM. The CDR3 is made up of 17 amino acids. Trimming took 4 bases from V and 0 from J; bases not matched to a gene: 9. CDR3 DNA sequence: TGTGCCAGCAGTTCTGCCTCGGGACAGGTTAGCACAGATACGCAGTATTTT. Its translation: CASSSASGQVSTDTQYF.

The chain has TRBV7-9 and TRBJ2-3; 12 bases agree with TRBD2. With V trimmed by 6 bases and J by 2 bases, 9 bases remained unmatched. Looked up from germline, CDR1 is SEHNR and CDR2 is FQNEAQ (reference sequence). The CDR3 runs to 17 residues. The CDR3 DNA sequence: TGTGCCAGCAGTCTCCCTGGGACTAGCGGGTCCACAGATACGCAGTATTTT. It is translated as CASSLPGTSGSTDTQYF.

In this sample, this clone turned up once. The rearrangement links TRBV11-2 to TRBJ2-5; D gene uncertain. V was pared by 2 bases and J by 5 bases, with 12 bases between. The CDR3 covers 14 residues. Germline CDR1 and CDR2: SGHAT and FQNNGV. The CDR3 bases are TGTGCCAGCAGCTTATACGCCGGGTGGGAGACCCAGTACTTC. Its translation is CASSLYAGWETQYF.

This chain's CDR3 is CATSREAGHSYEQYF. For the CDR3, the DNA is TGTGCCACCAGCAGAGAAGCGGGTCATTCCTACGAGCAGTACTTC. The V call is TRBV15, the J call TRBJ2-7; possibly TRBD2 for D (6 bases). The CDR3 spans 15 residues. The V gene lost 0 bases and the J gene lost 1 base, with 10 bases spanning the gap. CDR1 LNHNV and CDR2 YYDKDF come from the germline V gene (reference sequence).

The chain carries TRBV27 and TRBJ2-7, with TRBD2 matching over 13 bases. The CDR3 sequence is 16 residues long. The V segment lost 7 bases and the J segment 4 bases; nucleotides outside the gene matches: 10. The V gene's germline CDR1 is MNHEY and CDR2 SMNVEV (reference sequence). The CDR3 nucleotides are TGTGCCAGCACCTCGGGGACTAGCGGGAATCGATACGAGCAGTACTTC. Translation: CASTSGTSGNRYEQYF.

This clone was seen only a few times. This rearrangement joins TRBV7-8 to TRBJ2-5; 8 bases agree with TRBD2. This CDR3 is built from 16 residues. V was pared by 4 bases and J by 2 bases, with 9 bases of the junction left unmatched. The germline V gene has CDR1 SGHVS and CDR2 FQNEAQ. The CDR3 DNA reads as TGTGCCAGCAGCTCCTCCTGGGGCGGGAGGCAAGAGACCCAGTACTTC. Translation gives CASSSSWGGRQETQYF. Drawing the rest from reference TRBV7-8 and TRBJ2-5, the complete variable domain is GAGVSQSPRYKVAKRGQDVALRCDPISGHVSLFWYQQALGQGPEFLTYFQNEAQLDKSGLPSDRFFAERPEGSVSTLKIQRTQQEDSAVYLCASSSSWGGRQETQYFGPGTRLLVL.

This clone came up a few times. An end of the junction does not agree with germline; a read error may underlie this. The chain combines TRBV7-9 with TRBJ2-3; D possibly corresponds to TRBD2 (6 bases). The CDR3 extends over 11 amino acids. The germline CDR1 and CDR2 sequences are SEHNR and FQNEAQ (reference sequence). In nucleotides, the CDR3 is TGTTCCAGCAGCTCCGGGGGTACGCAGTATTTT. Its protein product is CSSSSGGTQYF.

The V call is TRBV7-9, the J call TRBJ2-6; 7 nucleotides align to TRBD1. Germline V lookup: CDR1 SEHNR, CDR2 FQNEAQ (reference sequence). CDR3 length: 17 residues. V was pared by 5 bases and J by 0 bases, with 7 bases of the junction left unmatched. The CDR3 sequence is CASSPGQPSSGANVLTF. Written as DNA, the CDR3 is TGTGCCAGCAGCCCGGGACAGCCAAGCTCTGGGGCCAACGTCCTGACTTTC.

The rearrangement joins TRBV11-2 to TRBJ2-7; weak D call: TRBD2 (6 bases). From germline, CDR1 is SGHAT and CDR2 FQNNGV. V was pared by 4 bases and J by 2 bases, with 15 bases between. The CDR3 consists of 15 residues. This CDR3 is CASSYSGTDAYEQYF. The CDR3 DNA follows: TGTGCCAGCAGCTACTCCGGGACTGACGCCTACGAGCAGTACTTC.

CDR3 protein: CASSQDRGVDYGYTF. CDR3 nucleotide sequence: TGCGCCAGCAGCCAAGACAGGGGGGTTGACTATGGCTACACCTTC. J is TRBJ1-2 and V is TRBV4-1; 7 nucleotides align to TRBD1. This CDR3 has 15 residues. The V segment lost 0 bases and the J segment 3 bases; nucleotides outside the gene matches: 4. In germline, CDR1 is MGHRA, CDR2 YSYEKL.

The rearrangement uses TRBV28 and TRBJ2-4, with TRBD1 identical over 8 bases. The CDR3 has 15 residues. Trimming removed 6 bases from V and 3 bases from J; junction bases left unmatched: 7. Per the germline V gene, CDR1 is MDHEN and CDR2 is SYDVKM. In DNA, the CDR3 is TGTGCCAGCAGCAGGGGACAGGAGGGCAAAAACATTCAGTACTTC. Amino acids: CASSRGQEGKNIQYF.

The chain links TRBV5-4 to TRBJ2-3; 9 bases line up with TRBD2. Germline V gene sequence: CDR1 SGHNT, CDR2 YYREEE (reference sequence). J was trimmed by 3 bases and V by 5 bases; bases with no gene match: 4. The CDR3 covers 14 residues. The CDR3 protein is CASSLRGGTDTQYF. The CDR3 DNA reads TGTGCCAGCAGTTTGCGGGGGGGAACAGATACGCAGTATTTT.

The V gene is TRBV7-8, the J gene TRBJ1-1, with no clear D. Germline CDR1 is SGHVS and CDR2 is FQNEAQ. This CDR3 has 14 residues. V lost 6 bases to trimming and J lost 1 base, with 12 bases between them. CDR3 DNA: TGTGCCAGCAGACCTTCTTTCAGGAACACTGAAGCTTTCTTT. Protein sequence: CASRPSFRNTEAFF.

The rearrangement joins TRBV14 to TRBJ2-2; the D gene is possibly TRBD1 (5 bases). CDR3 length: 17 amino acids. V was clipped by 0 bases and J by 5 bases, with 16 bases between them. CDR1 SGHDN and CDR2 FVKESK come from the germline V gene. The CDR3 loop reads CASSQDLGHHITGELFF. As DNA, the CDR3 is TGTGCCAGCAGCCAAGATTTGGGGCATCACATTACCGGGGAGCTGTTTTTT.

The chain couples TRBV11-2 to TRBJ2-7; a weak D match, TRBD2 (5 bases). Germline V gene sequence: CDR1 SGHAT, CDR2 FQNNGV. V was clipped by 1 base and J by 2 bases, with 9 bases between them. The CDR3 runs to 14 residues. CDR3 in amino acids: CASSLVKRPYEQYF. The CDR3 region has the DNA TGTGCCAGCAGCTTAGTTAAGCGGCCCTACGAGCAGTACTTC.

J is TRBJ2-1 and V is TRBV5-1, with 15 nucleotides matching TRBD2. Per germline, CDR1 SGHRS and CDR2 YFSETQ. With V trimmed by 4 bases and J by 9 bases, 8 bases remained unmatched. The CDR3 extends over 16 amino acids. The CDR3 is CASSPPGLAGGSEQFF. The CDR3 nucleotides are TGCGCCAGCAGCCCCCCGGGACTAGCGGGAGGAAGTGAGCAGTTCTTC.

J is TRBJ1-2 and V is TRBV9; D uncertain. The germline V gene encodes CDR1 SGDLS and CDR2 YYNGEE. The CDR3 sequence is 15 residues long. Trimming removed 4 bases at V and 7 bases at J, with 20 bases between. CDR3 residues: CASSPDHPLEGGYTF. CDR3 nucleotide sequence: TGTGCCAGCAGCCCAGACCATCCTCTCGAGGGTGGCTACACCTTC.

V is TRBV7-2 and J is TRBJ2-2; D possibly corresponds to TRBD1 (6 bases). Trimming cost V 3 bases and J 2 bases, with 10 bases left between them. Germline V gene lookup returns CDR1 SGHTA and CDR2 FQGNSA. This CDR3 region has 15 residues. The CDR3 DNA reads as TGTGCCAGCAGCTTCAGGGGAATCAACACCGGGGAGCTGTTTTTT. This encodes CASSFRGINTGELFF.